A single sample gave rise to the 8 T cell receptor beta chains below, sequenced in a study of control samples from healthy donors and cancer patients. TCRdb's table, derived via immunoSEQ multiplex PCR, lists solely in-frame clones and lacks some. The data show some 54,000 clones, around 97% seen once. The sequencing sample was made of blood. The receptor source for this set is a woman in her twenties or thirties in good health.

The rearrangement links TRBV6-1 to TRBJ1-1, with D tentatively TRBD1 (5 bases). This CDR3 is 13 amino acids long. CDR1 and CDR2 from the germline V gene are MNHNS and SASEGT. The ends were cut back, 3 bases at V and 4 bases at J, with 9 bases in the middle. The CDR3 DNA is TGTGCCAGCAGTGAGGGGGTGTCCACTGAAGCTTTCTTT. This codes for CASSEGVSTEAFF.

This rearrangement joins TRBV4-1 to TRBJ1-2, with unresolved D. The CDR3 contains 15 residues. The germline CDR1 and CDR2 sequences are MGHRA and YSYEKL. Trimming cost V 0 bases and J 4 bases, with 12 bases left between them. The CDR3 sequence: CASSQDGSTVYGYTF. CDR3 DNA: TGCGCCAGCAGCCAAGATGGCTCTACCGTCTATGGCTACACCTTC.

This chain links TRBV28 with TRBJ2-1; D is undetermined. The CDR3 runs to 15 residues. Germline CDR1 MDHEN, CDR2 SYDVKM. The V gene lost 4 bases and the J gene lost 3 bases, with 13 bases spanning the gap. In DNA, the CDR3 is TGTGCCAGCAGTTCCCCCCCTCCTGGCTACAATGAGCAGTTCTTC. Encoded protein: CASSSPPPGYNEQFF.

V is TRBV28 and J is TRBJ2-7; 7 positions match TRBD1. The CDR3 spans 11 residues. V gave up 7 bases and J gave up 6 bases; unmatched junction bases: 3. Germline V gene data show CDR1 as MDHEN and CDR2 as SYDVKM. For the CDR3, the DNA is TGTGCCAGCAACGACAGGGTCGAGCAGTACTTC. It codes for CASNDRVEQYF.

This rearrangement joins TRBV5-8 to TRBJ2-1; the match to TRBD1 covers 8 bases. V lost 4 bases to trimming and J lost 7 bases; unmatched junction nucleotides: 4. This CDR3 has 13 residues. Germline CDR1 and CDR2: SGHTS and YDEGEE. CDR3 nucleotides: TGTGCCAGCAGCAGGACAGGGTTTAATGAGCAGTTCTTC. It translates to CASSRTGFNEQFF.

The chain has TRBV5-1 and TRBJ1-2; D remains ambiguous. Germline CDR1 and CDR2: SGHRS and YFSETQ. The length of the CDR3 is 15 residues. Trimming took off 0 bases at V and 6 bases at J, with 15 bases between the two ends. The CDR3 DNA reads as TGCGCCAGCAGCTTGGAGAAGGGATTCCCCAATGGCTACACCTTC. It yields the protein CASSLEKGFPNGYTF.

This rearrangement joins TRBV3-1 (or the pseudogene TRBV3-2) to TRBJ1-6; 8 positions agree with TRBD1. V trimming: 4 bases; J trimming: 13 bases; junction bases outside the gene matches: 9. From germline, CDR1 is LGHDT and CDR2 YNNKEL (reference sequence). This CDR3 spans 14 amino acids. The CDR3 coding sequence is TGTGCCAGCAGCCCGCAGGGGGCGGACGAGCCCCTCCACTTT. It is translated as CASSPQGADEPLHF.

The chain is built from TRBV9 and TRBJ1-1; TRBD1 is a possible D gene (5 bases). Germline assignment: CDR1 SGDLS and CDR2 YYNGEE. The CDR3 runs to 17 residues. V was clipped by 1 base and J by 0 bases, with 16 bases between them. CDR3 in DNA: TGTGCCAGCAGCGTAAGTCCCGGGACGGTAATGAACACTGAAGCTTTCTTT. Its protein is CASSVSPGTVMNTEAFF. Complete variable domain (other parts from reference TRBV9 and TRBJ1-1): DSGVTQTPKHLITATGQRVTLRCSPRSGDLSVYWYQQSLDQGLQFLIQYYNGEERAKGNILERFSAQQFPDLHSELNLSSLELGDSALYFCASSVSPGTVMNTEAFFGQGTRLTVV.